These T cell receptor beta chains were read from a single sample in a study of cytomegalovirus exposure and HLA in healthy donors. Assay used: immunoSEQ multiplex PCR; TCRdb lists only in-frame clones, some missing. The table lists 100,000 to 120,000 clones, around four fifths of them singletons. Source material: PBMCs. Receptors originate from a woman aged 40 to 50 in good health and CMV-seropositive. CDR3s include the opening cysteine and the closing phenylalanine or tryptophan. The D gene is left open where the match is weak. Rows give clone size only sometimes, using once, few, many, or a class for an expanded clone.

v_gene: TRBV5-6; abundance: NA; d_gene: TRBD2; j_gene: TRBJ2-5; CDR3nt: TGTGCCAGCAGCTTTAGCGGGGTACCGGAGACCCAGTACTTC; CDR3aa: CASSFSGVPETQYF
v_gene: TRBV7-9; abundance: NA; d_gene: NA; j_gene: TRBJ2-1; CDR3nt: TGTGCCAGCAGCTTAGGATGGGGAACAGGGCCACCCTACAATGAGCAGTTCTTC; CDR3aa: CASSLGWGTGPPYNEQFF
v_gene: TRBV4-3; abundance: NA; d_gene: TRBD1; j_gene: TRBJ1-5; CDR3nt: TGCGCCAGCAGCCAAGATTTGACAGGGGGTAGAAATCAGCCCCAGCATTTT; CDR3aa: CASSQDLTGGRNQPQHF
v_gene: TRBV29-1; abundance: NA; d_gene: TRBD1; j_gene: TRBJ2-2; CDR3nt: TGCAGCATACAGGGGCAGAACACCGGGGAGCTGTTTTTT; CDR3aa: CSIQGQNTGELFF
v_gene: TRBV19; abundance: NA; d_gene: NA; j_gene: TRBJ1-4; CDR3nt: TGTGCCAGTAGGAGAGAGAAGAATGAAAAACTGTTTTTT; CDR3aa: CASRREKNEKLFF
v_gene: TRBV7-2; abundance: NA; d_gene: TRBD1; j_gene: TRBJ2-1; CDR3nt: TGTGCCAGCAGCTCCCGACAGGGACCGAATGAGCAGTTCTTC; CDR3aa: CASSSRQGPNEQFF
v_gene: TRBV27; abundance: NA; d_gene: NA; j_gene: TRBJ1-1; CDR3nt: TGTGCCAGCAGCCAGGGGAGCGAAGCTTTCTTT; CDR3aa: CASSQGSEAFF
v_gene: TRBV2; abundance: once; d_gene: NA; j_gene: TRBJ1-4; CDR3nt: TGTGCCAGCAGTGGGCGGAGGGCGGCAAGTCTTGAAAAACTGTTTTTT; CDR3aa: CASSGRRAASLEKLFF
v_gene: TRBV18; abundance: NA; d_gene: NA; j_gene: TRBJ1-3; CDR3nt: TGTGCCAGCTCACCGACAGGATTCGGCGAGGGAAACACCATATATTTT; CDR3aa: CASSPTGFGEGNTIYF
v_gene: TRBV28; abundance: NA; d_gene: TRBD1; j_gene: TRBJ1-2; CDR3nt: TGTGCCAGCACCTCTGGGACAGGGGTTCGTGGCTACACCTTC; CDR3aa: CASTSGTGVRGYTF
v_gene: TRBV4-1; abundance: NA; d_gene: NA; j_gene: TRBJ1-4; CDR3nt: TGCGCCAGCAGCCATCCCGACAGGCTGAATGAAAAACTGTTTTTT; CDR3aa: CASSHPDRLNEKLFF
v_gene: TRBV28; abundance: NA; d_gene: NA; j_gene: TRBJ1-2; CDR3nt: TGTGCCAGCAGGGGGCATAACTATGGCTACACCTTC; CDR3aa: CASRGHNYGYTF
v_gene: TRBV21-1; abundance: few; d_gene: NA; j_gene: TRBJ2-4; CDR3nt: TGTGCCAGCGGTATTCTCAACAACCTAGCCAAAAACATTCAGTACTTC; CDR3aa: CASGILNNLAKNIQYF
v_gene: TRBV4-1; abundance: once; d_gene: TRBD2; j_gene: TRBJ2-1; CDR3nt: TGCGCCAGCAGCCTCACCACCGGGACTAGCGGGGGGGAGAACAATGAGCAGTTCTTC; CDR3aa: CASSLTTGTSGGENNEQFF
v_gene: TRBV18; abundance: NA; d_gene: NA; j_gene: TRBJ1-2; CDR3nt: TGTGCCAGCTCCCCCACAGCGGGATATGGCTACACCTTC; CDR3aa: CASSPTAGYGYTF
v_gene: TRBV7-2; abundance: NA; d_gene: NA; j_gene: TRBJ1-1; CDR3nt: TGTGCCAGCAGCCCGAACACAGGGATGGGAGCTTTCTTT; CDR3aa: CASSPNTGMGAFF
v_gene: TRBV28; abundance: NA; d_gene: TRBD2; j_gene: TRBJ2-7; CDR3nt: TGTGCCAGCAGTTTATTCGGGCGGGAGTCCTACGAGCAGTACTTC; CDR3aa: CASSLFGRESYEQYF
v_gene: TRBV5-5; abundance: few; d_gene: TRBD1; j_gene: TRBJ1-5; CDR3nt: TGTGCCAGCAGCTTGCAGGGGGATCAGCCCCAGCATTTT; CDR3aa: CASSLQGDQPQHF
v_gene: TRBV19; abundance: NA; d_gene: NA; j_gene: TRBJ2-1; CDR3nt: TGTGCCAGTAGTATGCGGCGTAGAAGCTCCTACAATGAGCAGTTCTTC; CDR3aa: CASSMRRRSSYNEQFF
v_gene: TRBV7-8; abundance: few; d_gene: TRBD1; j_gene: TRBJ1-2; CDR3nt: TGTGCCAGCAGCTTCCGGGACAGGTACTATGGCTACACCTTC; CDR3aa: CASSFRDRYYGYTF
v_gene: TRBV19; abundance: NA; d_gene: TRBD2; j_gene: TRBJ2-7; CDR3nt: TGTGCCAGTAGTAATAGCGGGGGATACTACGAGCAGTACTTC; CDR3aa: CASSNSGGYYEQYF
v_gene: TRBV27; abundance: NA; d_gene: TRBD2; j_gene: TRBJ2-7; CDR3nt: TGTGCCAGCAGCGCTAGCGGGAGCTACGAGCAGTACTTC; CDR3aa: CASSASGSYEQYF
v_gene: TRBV2; abundance: NA; d_gene: NA; j_gene: TRBJ1-3; CDR3nt: TGTGCCAGCAGCGATCAGGGCTCTGGAAACACCATATATTTT; CDR3aa: CASSDQGSGNTIYF
v_gene: TRBV5-1; abundance: NA; d_gene: TRBD2; j_gene: TRBJ2-7; CDR3nt: TGCGCCAGCAGCCCGACTAGCGGGGCATACGAGCAGTACTTC; CDR3aa: CASSPTSGAYEQYF
v_gene: TRBV2; abundance: few; d_gene: NA; j_gene: TRBJ1-4; CDR3nt: TGTGCCAGCAGTCGCTACATTGGGGCAGGTGAAAAACTGTTTTTT; CDR3aa: CASSRYIGAGEKLFF
v_gene: TRBV5-6; abundance: NA; d_gene: NA; j_gene: TRBJ2-3; CDR3nt: TGTGCCAGCAGCTTGAGGGGGTTGGGGGTGAGCGGCACAGATACGCAGTATTTT; CDR3aa: CASSLRGLGVSGTDTQYF
v_gene: TRBV28; abundance: NA; d_gene: TRBD1; j_gene: TRBJ2-1; CDR3nt: TGTGCCAGCAGCCAACCCCGGGACAGGGTGGGCAATGAGCAGTTCTTC; CDR3aa: CASSQPRDRVGNEQFF
v_gene: TRBV15; abundance: NA; d_gene: TRBD1; j_gene: TRBJ2-7; CDR3nt: TGTGCCACCAGCAGAGATGTGGGGTGGAACAGGGGCTACGAGCAGTACTTC; CDR3aa: CATSRDVGWNRGYEQYF
v_gene: TRBV18; abundance: NA; d_gene: NA; j_gene: TRBJ2-3; CDR3nt: TGTGCCAGCTCACCACGGTCAAGCTCCACAGATACGCAGTATTTT; CDR3aa: CASSPRSSSTDTQYF
v_gene: TRBV5-1; abundance: once; d_gene: NA; j_gene: TRBJ1-5; CDR3nt: TGCGCCAGCAGCTTGGATGGCACTACCGATCAGCCCCAGCATTTT; CDR3aa: CASSLDGTTDQPQHF
v_gene: TRBV27; abundance: NA; d_gene: TRBD1; j_gene: TRBJ2-1; CDR3nt: TGTGCCAGCAGTCTCGGGACAGGCATGGGGTACAATGAGCAGTTCTTC; CDR3aa: CASSLGTGMGYNEQFF
v_gene: TRBV6-1; abundance: NA; d_gene: NA; j_gene: TRBJ2-2; CDR3nt: TGTGCCAGCAGACTAGCTATGAACACCGGGGAGCTGTTTTTT; CDR3aa: CASRLAMNTGELFF
v_gene: TRBV18; abundance: few; d_gene: TRBD1; j_gene: TRBJ2-1; CDR3nt: TGTGCCAGCTCACCTAATTCGGACAGGGTGGAGCAGTTCTTC; CDR3aa: CASSPNSDRVEQFF
v_gene: TRBV15; abundance: NA; d_gene: TRBD1; j_gene: TRBJ1-4; CDR3nt: TGTGCCACCAGCAGAGATCCGGGACAGGGTCGAGAAAAACTGTTTTTT; CDR3aa: CATSRDPGQGREKLFF
v_gene: TRBV28; abundance: NA; d_gene: NA; j_gene: TRBJ2-7; CDR3nt: TGTGCCAGCAGTTTATCTTACAGCTCCTACGAGCAGTACTTC; CDR3aa: CASSLSYSSYEQYF
v_gene: TRBV27; abundance: NA; d_gene: TRBD2; j_gene: TRBJ2-3; CDR3nt: TGTGCCAGCAATTTAGCGGGGGGCCCAGATACGCAGTATTTT; CDR3aa: CASNLAGGPDTQYF
v_gene: TRBV28; abundance: NA; d_gene: NA; j_gene: TRBJ1-1; CDR3nt: TGTGCCAGCAGTCTACGGAGCACTGAAGCTTTCTTT; CDR3aa: CASSLRSTEAFF
v_gene: TRBV5-1; abundance: few; d_gene: NA; j_gene: TRBJ2-6; CDR3nt: TGCGCCAGCAGCTCCTTCCCTGGGGCCAACGTCCTGACTTTC; CDR3aa: CASSSFPGANVLTF
v_gene: TRBV28; abundance: NA; d_gene: TRBD2; j_gene: TRBJ2-1; CDR3nt: TGTGCCAGCAGTGGGACTAGCGGGCCTGCCGTGAATGAGCAGTTCTTC; CDR3aa: CASSGTSGPAVNEQFF
v_gene: TRBV5-1; abundance: NA; d_gene: NA; j_gene: TRBJ1-5; CDR3nt: TGCGCCAGCAGCTTGGATGGCGCAGGGCAGCCCCAGCATTTT; CDR3aa: CASSLDGAGQPQHF
v_gene: TRBV23-1; abundance: NA; d_gene: TRBD1; j_gene: TRBJ1-1; CDR3nt: TGCGCCAGCAGTCAAGGGGGAAGGACAGGGGCAAACACTGAAGCTTTCTTT; CDR3aa: CASSQGGRTGANTEAFF